This TCR beta chain is drawn from a study of glioma-infiltrating T cells. Points from the study as a whole: Tissue and blood shared very few CDR3 sequences.

There are many counts of this clonotype. Its matching antigen is unknown. The iRepertoire nested amplicon-rescue multiplex PCR amplified TCR alpha and beta CDR3s from RNA. For one-step reverse transcription and amplification, 100-400 ng of tissue mRNA or PBMC total RNA was used. TCRdb used MiXCR to reprocess the multiplex PCR reads, holding one entry per CDR3 protein. The sample includes around 100,000 distinct CDR3 sequences, about 30% seen only once; the top ten take about 40%. Germline lookup yields CDR1 KGHSH and CDR2 LQKENI. Trimming removed 2 bases from V and 5 bases from J, with 11 bases in between. The CDR3 spans 14 residues.

Sequences were obtained from glioma tissue, nonneoplastic brain tissue, or PBMCs (not recorded which). The genes are TRBV18 and TRBJ2-3; D is unresolved. The clonotype comes from a human donor with low-grade glioma or glioblastoma, undergoing nonglioma brain surgery, or in good health (not recorded which). The CDR3 region is CASSPFPSGDTQYF. The CDR3 DNA sequence: TGTGCCAGCTCACCATTCCCCTCTGGAGATACGCAGTATTTT.